One sample yielded the 23 T cell receptor beta chains listed below, sequenced in a study of graft-versus-host responses after intestinal transplantation. Generated by immunoSEQ multiplex PCR, the TCRdb table keeps only in-frame clones and is missing some. This sample has some 70,000 clones; around 90% occur once, and the top ten carry around 7%. Material: bone marrow, obtained approximately 700 days after intestinal transplantation. The receptors originated from a human patient who received an intestinal transplant, so some T cells may come from the graft donor.

V and J are TRBV7-9 and TRBJ1-1, with a weak D call TRBD1 (6 bases). The V end was cut by 5 bases, the J end by 8 bases, with 12 bases between. Germline V CDR1 and CDR2: SEHNR, FQNEAQ (reference sequence). This CDR3 region has 12 residues. CDR3 sequence: CASSLGQLEAFF. The CDR3 coding sequence is TGTGCCAGCAGCCTAGGACAGTTGGAAGCTTTCTTT.

V gene TRBV7-9 combines with J gene TRBJ2-3; 10 bases line up with TRBD2. Germline V gene sequence: CDR1 SEHNR, CDR2 FQNEAQ (reference sequence). J gave up 3 bases and V 6 bases, and 6 bases lay outside the gene matches. The CDR3 length is 15 residues. The CDR3 DNA is TGTGCCAGCAGTATGGGGACTAGCGCGACAGATACGCAGTATTTT. Translated, it gives CASSMGTSATDTQYF.

The rearrangement links TRBV6-1 to TRBJ1-1, with D hard to call. This CDR3 comprises 14 residues. In germline, CDR1 is MNHNS, CDR2 SASEGT. V lost 2 bases to trimming and J lost 8 bases, with 15 bases between them. The CDR3 here is CASSEREKTLEAFF. The CDR3 region has the DNA TGTGCCAGCAGTGAAAGGGAGAAAACACTCGAAGCTTTCTTT.

CDR3 amino acids: CASSLETGSAHNEQFF. The DNA of the CDR3 is TGTGCCAGCAGCTTGGAAACAGGGTCGGCCCACAATGAGCAGTTCTTC. The rearrangement links TRBV5-6 to TRBJ2-1, with D possibly being TRBD1 (6 bases). V was pared by 0 bases and J by 5 bases, with 15 bases between. The CDR3 extends over 16 amino acids. Germline CDR1 and CDR2: SGHDT and YYEEEE. Full variable domain (rest looked up from reference TRBV5-6 and TRBJ2-1): DAGVTQSPTHLIKTRGQQVTLRCSPKSGHDTVSWYQQALGQGPQFIFQYYEEEERQRGNFPDRFSGHQFPNYSSELNVNALLLGDSALYLCASSLETGSAHNEQFFGPGTRLTVL.

This sequence joins TRBV7-5 and TRBJ1-6; TRBD1 is the table's D call, not checked against the DNA. TRBV7-5 is a pseudogene locus. The CDR3 spans 13 residues. CDR3 region: CASAPYSNSPLHF. The CDR3 DNA is TGTGCCAGCGCGCCTTACAGTAATTCACCCCTCCACTTT.

The CDR3 loop is CASSDPGGPDTQYF. The CDR3 coding sequence is TGTGCCAGCAGTGATCCCGGGGGGCCGGATACGCAGTATTTT. J is TRBJ2-3 and V is TRBV2; D is possibly TRBD2 (7 bases). The CDR3 spans 14 residues. Trimming pared 3 bases from V and 6 bases from J, leaving 13 bases between. Per germline, CDR1 SNHLY and CDR2 FYNNEI.

This chain joins TRBV7-9 and TRBJ2-1; either TRBD1 or TRBD2 may fit D (5 bases each). V lost 4 bases and J lost 0, with 10 bases in between. The CDR3 runs to 15 residues. In germline, CDR1 is SEHNR, CDR2 FQNEAQ (reference sequence). The CDR3 DNA is TGTGCCAGCAGCTCGAGGGGTACCTCCTACAATGAGCAGTTCTTC. This codes for CASSSRGTSYNEQFF.

This chain uses TRBV2 with TRBJ2-7; D is unclear. This CDR3 region has 15 residues. V dropped 4 bases and J dropped 2 bases, with 15 bases sitting between them. CDR1 is SNHLY, CDR2 FYNNEI, per germline. For the CDR3, the DNA is TGTGCCAGCAGTGGACCAGAGGACGGTACCTACGAGCAGTACTTC. Its protein product is CASSGPEDGTYEQYF.

This chain connects TRBV7-6 to TRBJ2-1; 12 bases map to TRBD2. Germline V gene lookup returns CDR1 SGHVS and CDR2 FNYEAQ. The CDR3 runs to 15 residues. The ends lost 5 bases at V and 5 bases at J; junction bases unmatched: 4. The CDR3 spells CASSNLAGGNNEQFF. The DNA of the CDR3 is TGTGCCAGCAGCAACCTAGCGGGGGGGAACAATGAGCAGTTCTTC.

The chain couples TRBV12-5 to TRBJ1-1; D unclear. CDR1 and CDR2 (germline): LGHNT, FRNRAP. The CDR3 covers 12 residues. V shed 2 bases and J shed 3 bases, with 4 bases lying between them. The CDR3 is CASGLPDTEAFF. The CDR3 nucleotides are TGTGCTAGTGGTTTGCCCGACACTGAAGCTTTCTTT.

The rearrangement uses TRBV14 and TRBJ1-1, with 7 positions matching TRBD1. This CDR3 region has 13 residues. Germline CDR1 reads SGHDN; CDR2 reads FVKESK. The V gene end was trimmed by 1 base and the J gene end by 8 bases; junction bases not matched to a gene: 4. Here the CDR3 reads CASSQGGTVEAFF. CDR3 DNA: TGTGCCAGCAGCCAAGGGGGGACAGTAGAAGCTTTCTTT.

The chain is built from TRBV5-4 and TRBJ2-1, with 9 bases fitting TRBD1. V dropped 1 base and J dropped 4; count of bases not matched to a gene: 3. This CDR3 is built from 15 residues. Germline-derived CDR1 and CDR2 are SGHNT and YYREEE (reference sequence). Written as DNA, the CDR3 is TGTGCCAGCAGCTTGAGAGACAGGGGGTACAATGAGCAGTTCTTC. Protein product: CASSLRDRGYNEQFF.

The CDR3 coding sequence is TGTGCCAGCAGCTTACGGGGAAACTACAATGAGCAGTTCTTC. This codes for CASSLRGNYNEQFF. V usage is TRBV7-6 and J usage is TRBJ2-1, with D maybe TRBD2 (5 bases). Trimming took off 2 bases at V and 3 bases at J, with 8 bases between the two ends. Looked up from germline, CDR1 is SGHVS and CDR2 is FNYEAQ. The CDR3 consists of 14 residues.

The J gene is TRBJ2-4, the V gene TRBV5-1; the D gene is possibly TRBD1 (6 bases). Germline V gene sequence: CDR1 SGHRS, CDR2 YFSETQ. This CDR3 has 13 residues. The V gene lost 0 bases and the J gene lost 8 bases, with 9 bases spanning the gap. The CDR3: CASSLDRDDIQYF. CDR3 nucleotides: TGCGCCAGCAGCTTGGACAGGGACGACATTCAGTACTTC.

V and J are TRBV27 and TRBJ2-1; D unclear. The V gene's germline CDR1 is MNHEY and CDR2 SMNVEV (reference sequence). CDR3 length equals 15 residues. Trimming took 5 bases from V and 2 from J, leaving 13 bases between them. The CDR3 DNA reads as TGTGCCAGCAGTAATAGCTACACCACCTACAATGAGCAGTTCTTC. As protein: CASSNSYTTYNEQFF.

The chain combines TRBV5-1 with TRBJ2-2; D gene ambiguous. Trimming shortened V by 1 base and J by 3 bases, and 7 bases separated the two germline ends. CDR1 is SGHRS, CDR2 YFSETQ, per germline. This CDR3 is built from 14 residues. CDR3 bases: TGCGCCAGCAGCTTGATTTCCGACACCGGGGAGCTGTTTTTT. Its translation: CASSLISDTGELFF.

The chain couples TRBV6-1 to TRBJ2-5; TRBD1 aligns across 9 bases. V was clipped by 2 bases and J by 5 bases; unmatched bases: 15. CDR1 and CDR2 from the germline V gene are MNHNS and SASEGT. CDR3 length: 18 amino acids. CDR3 nucleotides: TGTGCCAGCAGTGAAAGACAGGGGGGCTCCGCGACAAAGGAGACCCAGTACTTC. It codes for CASSERQGGSATKETQYF.

The chain links TRBV2 to TRBJ1-1; D remains ambiguous. V lost 7 bases to trimming and J lost 1 base, with 13 bases between them. The CDR3 runs 14 residues. The germline gives CDR1 SNHLY, CDR2 FYNNEI. The DNA for the CDR3 is TGTGCCAGCACTACCCTGTGGGCGAACACTGAAGCTTTCTTT. This encodes CASTTLWANTEAFF.

The rearrangement joins TRBV6-4 to TRBJ2-2; 12 positions agree with TRBD2. Germline V gives CDR1 MRHNA, CDR2 SNTAGT. The CDR3 is 15 amino acids. V was pared by 5 bases and J by 3 bases, with 1 base of the junction left unmatched. The CDR3 DNA reads TGTGCCAGCAGTCCTAGCGGGAGGGACACCGGGGAGCTGTTTTTT. Encoded protein: CASSPSGRDTGELFF.

The chain combines TRBV7-6 with TRBJ2-7; D is unclear. This CDR3 region has 12 residues. CDR1 SGHVS and CDR2 FNYEAQ come from the germline V gene. V was cut by 2 bases and J by 9 bases, with 11 bases left in between. CDR3 sequence (DNA): TGTGCCAGCAGCTTATCGGATGCTGCGCAGTACTTC. Its protein product is CASSLSDAAQYF.

V and J are TRBV2 and TRBJ1-3, with 7 bases aligning to TRBD1. The V segment lost 3 bases and the J segment 3 bases; nucleotides outside the gene matches: 5. The CDR3 consists of 15 residues. Germline V gene lookup returns CDR1 SNHLY and CDR2 FYNNEI. The DNA of the CDR3 is TGTGCCAGCAGTGAGTCGCGGGACAGTGGAAACACCATATATTTT. As protein: CASSESRDSGNTIYF.

J is TRBJ1-5 and V is TRBV19; D remains ambiguous. The CDR3 extends over 13 amino acids. Germline V gives CDR1 LNHDA, CDR2 SQIVND (reference sequence). V was shortened by 6 bases and J by 3 bases, with 9 bases between the two germline ends. In DNA, the CDR3 is TGTGCCAGTAGCCATCTGGCCAATCAGCCCCAGCATTTT. This translates into CASSHLANQPQHF.

The V call is TRBV19, the J call TRBJ2-1; a possible D gene is TRBD2 (6 bases). Per the germline V gene, CDR1 is LNHDA and CDR2 is SQIVND (reference sequence). The CDR3 covers 13 residues. V gave up 6 bases and J gave up 7 bases, with 13 bases separating them. The CDR3 reads CASSLGLPNEQFF. In nucleotides, the CDR3 is TGTGCCAGTAGCCTAGGACTACCTAATGAGCAGTTCTTC.